A selection of T cell receptor beta chains follows, all from one sample in a study of control samples from healthy donors and cancer patients. Some clones are missing from TCRdb's copy, which holds only in-frame ones; the method was immunoSEQ multiplex PCR. This sample has 95,000 to 110,000 clones, with 80% to 90% found just once. Sequenced material: PBMCs. The receptors come from a man aged 60 to 75 with lung cancer. CDR3s include the opening cysteine and the closing phenylalanine or tryptophan. Each record gives: J gene, V gene, clone size, D gene, CDR3 length, CDR3 DNA, CDR3 protein. D genes are given only for firm matches. Only part of the rows carry a size: once, few, many, or a class if the clone is expanded.

TRBJ2-3 | TRBV9 | . | TRBD2 | 16 | TGTGCCAGCAGCGGCCCTAGCGGGGGGGCCGTAGATACGCAGTATTTT | CASSGPSGGAVDTQYF
TRBJ2-5 | TRBV6-5 | . | . | 11 | TGTGCCGTTTCCCAGGGGGAGACCCAGTACTTC | CAVSQGETQYF
TRBJ1-1 | TRBV5-6 | . | . | 13 | TGTGCCAGCAGCTTCACCGTTCAAACTGAAGCTTTCTTT | CASSFTVQTEAFF
TRBJ2-3 | TRBV7-7 | . | . | 17 | TGTGCCAGCAGCTTAGCATTAGGCGGCGGAGGCACAGATACGCAGTATTTT | CASSLALGGGGTDTQYF
TRBJ1-2 | TRBV7-2 | . | TRBD1 | 13 | TGTGCCAGCAGCTTCGACAGGGAGGATGGCTACACCTTC | CASSFDREDGYTF
TRBJ2-7 | TRBV3-1/TRBV3-2 | . | TRBD2 | 16 | TGTGCCAGCAGCCCCCTGGGTAGCGGGGCGGAATACGAGCAGTACTTC | CASSPLGSGAEYEQYF
TRBJ2-5 | TRBV7-3 | . | TRBD1 | 16 | TGTGCCAGCAGCTTAACTGGACAGGGGTCGGGAGAGACCCAGTACTTC | CASSLTGQGSGETQYF
TRBJ1-6 | TRBV5-5 | few | TRBD1 | 19 | TGTGCCAGCAGCTTGGGGACAGGGCCACGCAGTAGATCGGGGTCACCCCTCCACTTT | CASSLGTGPRSRSGSPLHF
TRBJ2-7 | TRBV3-1/TRBV3-2 | . | . | 12 | TGTGCCAGCAGCCAAACGTTCTACGAGCAGTACTTC | CASSQTFYEQYF
TRBJ1-1 | TRBV5-6 | . | . | 13 | TGTGCCAGCAGACCACAGGGACCCACTGAAGCTTTCTTT | CASRPQGPTEAFF
TRBJ1-1 | TRBV7-9 | once | . | 14 | TGTGCCAGCAGCTTAGGGATGGGCGGCACTGAAGCTTTCTTT | CASSLGMGGTEAFF
TRBJ2-1 | TRBV4-2 | once | . | 13 | TGTGCCAGCAGCCACGCCTACGTCAATGAGCAGTTCTTC | CASSHAYVNEQFF
TRBJ1-6 | TRBV6-6 | . | TRBD1 | 12 | TGTGCCAGCAGTGACAGGGGTTCACCCCTCCACTTT | CASSDRGSPLHF